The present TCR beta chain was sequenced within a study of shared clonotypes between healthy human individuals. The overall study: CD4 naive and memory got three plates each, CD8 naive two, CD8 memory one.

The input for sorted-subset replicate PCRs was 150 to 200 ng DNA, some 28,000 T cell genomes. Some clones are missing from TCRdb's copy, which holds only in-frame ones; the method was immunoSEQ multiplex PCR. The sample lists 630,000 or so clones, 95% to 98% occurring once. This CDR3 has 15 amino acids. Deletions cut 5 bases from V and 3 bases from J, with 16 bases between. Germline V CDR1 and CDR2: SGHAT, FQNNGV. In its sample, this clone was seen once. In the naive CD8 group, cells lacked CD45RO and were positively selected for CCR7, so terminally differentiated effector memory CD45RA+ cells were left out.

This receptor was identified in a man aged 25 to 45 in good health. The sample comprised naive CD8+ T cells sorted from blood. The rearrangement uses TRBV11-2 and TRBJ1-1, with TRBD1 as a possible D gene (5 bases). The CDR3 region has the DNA TGTGCCAGCAGCCCTCCCTGGGGCCGGGACACTGAAGCTTTCTTT. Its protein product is CASSPPWGRDTEAFF.